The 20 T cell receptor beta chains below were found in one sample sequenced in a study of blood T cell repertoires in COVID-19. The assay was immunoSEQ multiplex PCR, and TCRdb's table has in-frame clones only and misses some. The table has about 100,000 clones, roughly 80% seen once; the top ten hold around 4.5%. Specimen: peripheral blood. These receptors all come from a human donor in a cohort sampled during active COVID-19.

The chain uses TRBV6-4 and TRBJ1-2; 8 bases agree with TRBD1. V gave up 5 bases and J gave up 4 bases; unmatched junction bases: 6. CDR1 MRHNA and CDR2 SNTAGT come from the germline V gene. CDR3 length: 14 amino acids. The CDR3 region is CASSTQGGAYGYTF. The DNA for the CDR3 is TGTGCCAGCAGTACACAGGGGGGGGCCTATGGCTACACCTTC.

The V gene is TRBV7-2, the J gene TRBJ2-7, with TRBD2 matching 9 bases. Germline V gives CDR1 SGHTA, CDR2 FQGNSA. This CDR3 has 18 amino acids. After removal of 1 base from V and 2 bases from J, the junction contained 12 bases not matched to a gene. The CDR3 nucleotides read TGTGCCAGCAGCTTAGGGACACCTGGCGGCGGGGGGGCCTACGAGCAGTACTTC. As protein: CASSLGTPGGGGAYEQYF. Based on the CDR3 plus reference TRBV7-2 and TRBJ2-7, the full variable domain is GAGVSQSPSNKVTEKGKDVELRCDPISGHTALYWYRQSLGQGLEFLIYFQGNSAPDKSGLPSDRFSAERTGGSVSTLTIQRTQQEDSAVYLCASSLGTPGGGGAYEQYFGPGTRLTVT.

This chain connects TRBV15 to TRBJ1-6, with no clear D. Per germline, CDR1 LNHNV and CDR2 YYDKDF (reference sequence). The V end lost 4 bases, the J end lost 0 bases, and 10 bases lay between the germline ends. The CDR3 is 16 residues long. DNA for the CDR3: TGTGCCACCAGCATAAGAGGAATCTCCTATAATTCACCCCTCCACTTT. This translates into CATSIRGISYNSPLHF.

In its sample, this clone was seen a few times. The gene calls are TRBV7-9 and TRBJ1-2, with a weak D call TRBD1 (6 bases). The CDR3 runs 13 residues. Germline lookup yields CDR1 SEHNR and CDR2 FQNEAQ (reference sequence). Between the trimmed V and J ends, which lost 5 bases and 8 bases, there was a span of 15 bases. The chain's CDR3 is CASSGTQGVGYTF. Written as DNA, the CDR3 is TGTGCCAGCAGCGGTACACAGGGCGTCGGCTACACCTTC.

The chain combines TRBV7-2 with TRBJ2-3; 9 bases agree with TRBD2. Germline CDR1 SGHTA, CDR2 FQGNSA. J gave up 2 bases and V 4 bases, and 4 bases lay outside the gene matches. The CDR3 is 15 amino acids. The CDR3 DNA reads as TGTGCCAGCAGCTGGCGGGGGGGATACACAGATACGCAGTATTTT. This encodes CASSWRGGYTDTQYF.

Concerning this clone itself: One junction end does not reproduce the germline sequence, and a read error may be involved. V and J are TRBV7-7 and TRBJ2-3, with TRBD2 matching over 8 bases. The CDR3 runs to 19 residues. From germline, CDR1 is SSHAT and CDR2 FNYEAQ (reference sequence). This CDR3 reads CASSLAPRVGGGSTDTQYF. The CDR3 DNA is TGTGCTAGCAGCTTAGCCCCACGGGTCGGCGGGGGGAGCACAGATACGCAGTATTTT.

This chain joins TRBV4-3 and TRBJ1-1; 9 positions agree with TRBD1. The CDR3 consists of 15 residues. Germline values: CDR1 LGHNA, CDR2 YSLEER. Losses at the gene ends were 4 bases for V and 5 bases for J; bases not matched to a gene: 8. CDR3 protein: CASSPLQGASTEAFF. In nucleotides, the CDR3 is TGCGCCAGCAGCCCCCTACAGGGGGCGAGTACTGAAGCTTTCTTT.

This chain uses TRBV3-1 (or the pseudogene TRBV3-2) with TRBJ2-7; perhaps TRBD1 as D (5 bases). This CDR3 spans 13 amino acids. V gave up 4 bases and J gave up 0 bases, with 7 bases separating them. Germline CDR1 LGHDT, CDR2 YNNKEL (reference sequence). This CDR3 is CASSRQSSYEQYF. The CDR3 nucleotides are TGTGCCAGCAGCCGACAGAGCTCCTACGAGCAGTACTTC.

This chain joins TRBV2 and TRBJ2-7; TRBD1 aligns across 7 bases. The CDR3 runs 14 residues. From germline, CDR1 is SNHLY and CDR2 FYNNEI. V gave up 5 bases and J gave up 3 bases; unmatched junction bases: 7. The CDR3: CASSYPGQYYEQYF. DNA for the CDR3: TGTGCCAGCAGTTACCCGGGACAGTACTACGAGCAGTACTTC. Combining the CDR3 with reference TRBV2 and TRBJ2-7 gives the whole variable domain EPEVTQTPSHQVTQMGQEVILRCVPISNHLYFYWYRQILGQKVEFLVSFYNNEISEKSEIFDDQFSVERPDGSNFTLKIRSTKLEDSAMYFCASSYPGQYYEQYFGPGTRLTVT.

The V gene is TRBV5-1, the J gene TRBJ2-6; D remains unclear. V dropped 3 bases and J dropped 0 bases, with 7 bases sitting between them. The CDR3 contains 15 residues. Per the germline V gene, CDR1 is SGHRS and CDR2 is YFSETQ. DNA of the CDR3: TGCGCCAGCAGCTCGTTTCTCTCTGGGGCCAACGTCCTGACTTTC. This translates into CASSSFLSGANVLTF.

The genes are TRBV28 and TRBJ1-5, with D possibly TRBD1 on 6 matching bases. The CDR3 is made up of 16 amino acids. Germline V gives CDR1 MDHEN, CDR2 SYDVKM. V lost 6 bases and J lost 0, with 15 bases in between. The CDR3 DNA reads TGTGCCAGCAGCAGACTACAGGGAAATAGCAATCAGCCCCAGCATTTT. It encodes CASSRLQGNSNQPQHF.

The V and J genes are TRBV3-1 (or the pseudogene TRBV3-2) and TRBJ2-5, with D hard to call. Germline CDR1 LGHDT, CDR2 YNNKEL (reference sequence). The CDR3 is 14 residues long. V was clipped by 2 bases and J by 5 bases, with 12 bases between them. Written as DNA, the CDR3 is TGTGCCAGCAGCCAATTTCACAGCATGGAGACCCAGTACTTC. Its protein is CASSQFHSMETQYF.

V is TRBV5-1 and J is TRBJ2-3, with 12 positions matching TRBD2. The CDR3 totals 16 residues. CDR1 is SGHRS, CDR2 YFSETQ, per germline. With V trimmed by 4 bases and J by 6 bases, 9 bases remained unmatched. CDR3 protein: CASSQLAGGPRDTQYF. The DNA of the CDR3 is TGCGCCAGCAGCCAACTAGCGGGGGGCCCTCGGGATACGCAGTATTTT.

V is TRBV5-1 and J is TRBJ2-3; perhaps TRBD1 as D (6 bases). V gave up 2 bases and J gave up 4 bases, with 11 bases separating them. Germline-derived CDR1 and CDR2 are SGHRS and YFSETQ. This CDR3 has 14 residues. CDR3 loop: CASSLDRPPDTQYF. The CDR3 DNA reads TGCGCCAGCAGCTTAGACAGGCCCCCAGATACGCAGTATTTT.

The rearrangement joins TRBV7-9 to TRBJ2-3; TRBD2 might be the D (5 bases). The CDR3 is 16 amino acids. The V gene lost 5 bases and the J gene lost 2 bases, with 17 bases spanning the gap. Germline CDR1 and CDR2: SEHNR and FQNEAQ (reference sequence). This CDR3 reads CASSGWTPPFTDTQYF. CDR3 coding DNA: TGTGCCAGCAGCGGATGGACTCCTCCATTCACAGATACGCAGTATTTT.

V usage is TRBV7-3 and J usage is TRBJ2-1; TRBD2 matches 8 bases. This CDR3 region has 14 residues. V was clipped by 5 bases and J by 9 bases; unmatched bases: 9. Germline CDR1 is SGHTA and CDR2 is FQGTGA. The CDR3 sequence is CASSPAGGNLEQFF. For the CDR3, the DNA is TGTGCCAGCAGCCCTGCGGGAGGTAATCTTGAGCAGTTCTTC.

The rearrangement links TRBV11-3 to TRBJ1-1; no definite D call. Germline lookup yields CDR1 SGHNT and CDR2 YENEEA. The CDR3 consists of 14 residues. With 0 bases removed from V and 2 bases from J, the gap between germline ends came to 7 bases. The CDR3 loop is CASSLETSNTEAFF. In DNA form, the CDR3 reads TGTGCCAGCAGCTTAGAAACGAGTAACACTGAAGCTTTCTTT.

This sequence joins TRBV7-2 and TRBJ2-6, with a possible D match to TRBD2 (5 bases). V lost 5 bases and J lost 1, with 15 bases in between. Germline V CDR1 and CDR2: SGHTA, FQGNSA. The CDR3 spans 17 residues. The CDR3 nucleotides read TGTGCCAGCAGCCCGTCAGGAACGGGGTCTGGGGCCAACGTCCTGACTTTC. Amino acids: CASSPSGTGSGANVLTF.

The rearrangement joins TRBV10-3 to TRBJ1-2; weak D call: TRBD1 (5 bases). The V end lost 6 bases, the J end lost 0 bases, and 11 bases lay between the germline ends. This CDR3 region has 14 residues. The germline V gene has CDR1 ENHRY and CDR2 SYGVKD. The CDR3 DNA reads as TGTGCCATCAGCCGGGGGGGAGCTAACTATGGCTACACCTTC. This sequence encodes CAISRGGANYGYTF.

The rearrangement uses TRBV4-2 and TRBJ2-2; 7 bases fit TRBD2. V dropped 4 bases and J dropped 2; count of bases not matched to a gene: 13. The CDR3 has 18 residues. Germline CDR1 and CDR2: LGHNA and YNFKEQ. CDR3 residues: CASSPIAFGGGNTGELFF. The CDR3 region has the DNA TGTGCCAGCAGCCCTATTGCCTTCGGCGGGGGAAACACCGGGGAGCTGTTTTTT.